The 25 T cell receptor beta chains presented below share a single source sample, sequenced in a study of blood T cell repertoires in COVID-19. This table comes from immunoSEQ multiplex PCR, and its TCRdb copy is limited to in-frame clones, with some not included. The sample lists some 300,000 clones, approximately 90% occurring once. The sample consisted of PBMCs or T cells enriched from blood (not recorded which). The receptors originated from a woman aged 55 to 70 in a cohort exposed to, infected with or recovered from COVID-19 (not recorded which).

The CDR3 reads CAIRDNSGNTIYF. The CDR3 bases are TGTGCCATCAGGGACAACTCTGGAAACACCATATATTTT. The chain recombines TRBV10-3 with TRBJ1-3; tentative D call: TRBD1 (5 bases). The V gene's germline CDR1 is ENHRY and CDR2 SYGVKD. The CDR3 sequence is 13 residues long. Trimming took off 6 bases at V and 0 bases at J, with 6 bases between the two ends.

The chain recombines TRBV10-3 with TRBJ2-1, with 13 nucleotides matching TRBD2. CDR1 is ENHRY and CDR2 is SYGVKD in the germline V gene. The length of the CDR3 is 16 residues. J was trimmed by 3 bases and V by 5 bases; bases with no gene match: 4. The CDR3 DNA reads as TGTGCCATCAGTTCATGGACTAGCGGGAGCTACAATGAGCAGTTCTTC. Translation gives CAISSWTSGSYNEQFF.

The chain links TRBV5-1 to TRBJ1-2; D may be TRBD1 (5 bases). The CDR3 has 17 residues. Per germline, CDR1 SGHRS and CDR2 YFSETQ. Trimming cost V 3 bases and J 7 bases, with 25 bases left between them. The chain's CDR3 is CASSSSPLGGIEGGYTF. CDR3 coding DNA: TGCGCCAGCAGCTCCTCTCCACTGGGGGGAATCGAGGGTGGCTACACCTTC.

The genes are TRBV7-9 and TRBJ1-1, with D maybe TRBD1 (5 bases). Deletions cut 8 bases from V and 3 bases from J, with 22 bases between. The CDR3 length is 16 residues. The germline V gene encodes CDR1 SEHNR and CDR2 FQNEAQ (reference sequence). The CDR3 sequence is CASGILSGVGYTEAFF. CDR3 in DNA: TGTGCCAGCGGTATCTTGTCGGGGGTTGGATACACTGAAGCTTTCTTT.

V is TRBV5-5 and J is TRBJ2-7; 7 positions match TRBD2. The CDR3 extends over 15 amino acids. The J segment lost 6 bases and the V segment lost 2 bases, leaving 11 bases of the junction unmatched. Germline V lookup: CDR1 SGHKS, CDR2 YYEKEE (reference sequence). The CDR3 coding sequence is TGTGCCAGCAGCTTTATCAGGGAGGGTTCGGGCGAGCAGTACTTC. This sequence encodes CASSFIREGSGEQYF.

The V and J genes are TRBV5-1 and TRBJ1-1; 11 nucleotides line up with TRBD1. J lost 4 bases, V lost 0 bases, and 5 bases had no gene match. Germline lookup yields CDR1 SGHRS and CDR2 YFSETQ. The CDR3 consists of 16 residues. The CDR3 nucleotides are TGCGCCAGCAGCTTGGGGCTTGGGACAGGGGGCACTGAAGCTTTCTTT. Translating it yields CASSLGLGTGGTEAFF. The full variable domain, completed using reference TRBV5-1 and TRBJ1-1, is KAGVTQTPRYLIKTRGQQVTLSCSPISGHRSVSWYQQTPGQGLQFLFEYFSETQRNKGNFPGRFSGRQFSNSRSEMNVSTLELGDSALYLCASSLGLGTGGTEAFFGQGTRLTVV.

The rearrangement joins TRBV3-1 (or the pseudogene TRBV3-2) to TRBJ2-7; 10 nucleotides agree with TRBD2. Germline-derived CDR1 and CDR2 are LGHDT and YNNKEL (reference sequence). The CDR3 length is 15 residues. With 4 bases clipped from V and 4 bases from J, the junction kept 7 bases outside the gene matches. CDR3 region: CASSPSSGSRYEQYF. CDR3 sequence (DNA): TGTGCCAGCAGCCCATCTAGCGGGAGCAGGTACGAGCAGTACTTC.

CDR3 loop: CASSSLTSGVEFF. The DNA for the CDR3 is TGTGCCAGCAGCTCCTTGACTAGCGGGGTTGAGTTCTTC. The chain joins TRBV7-2 to TRBJ2-1, with 11 bases fitting TRBD2. The length of the CDR3 is 13 residues. Germline trimming cut 4 bases from V and 14 bases from J; bases unmatched to any gene: 7. Germline-derived CDR1 and CDR2 are SGHTA and FQGNSA.

The rearrangement links TRBV5-1 to TRBJ2-2, with TRBD2 identical over 8 bases. Trimming at V came to 6 bases and at J to 2 bases, leaving 3 bases not matched to a gene. This CDR3 region has 14 residues. Per germline, CDR1 SGHRS and CDR2 YFSETQ. This CDR3 is CASKVAGNTGELFF. CDR3 nucleotides: TGCGCCAGCAAGGTAGCGGGAAACACCGGGGAGCTGTTTTTT.

This clone appeared a few times. J is TRBJ2-1 and V is TRBV13, with TRBD2 matching 13 bases. The germline CDR1 and CDR2 sequences are PRHDT and FYEKMQ (reference sequence). There are 19 residues in the CDR3. With 3 bases clipped from V and 6 bases from J, the junction kept 14 bases outside the gene matches. This chain's CDR3 is CASSFGLAGVGVFGNEQFF. The CDR3 nucleotides read TGTGCCAGCAGCTTCGGACTAGCGGGAGTTGGGGTTTTTGGCAATGAGCAGTTCTTC.

This clone has just one count. The CDR3 DNA reads TGTGCCAGCAGCTTAGCAGGGAACCCCTACAATGAGCAGTTCTTC. It yields the protein CASSLAGNPYNEQFF. The V call is TRBV11-3, the J call TRBJ2-1; D might be TRBD1 (5 bases). The germline CDR1 and CDR2 sequences are SGHNT and YENEEA. CDR3 length: 15 residues. Trimming removed 1 base at V and 2 bases at J, with 9 bases between.

The chain recombines TRBV6-5 with TRBJ2-7, with TRBD2 identical over 10 bases. The CDR3 runs to 13 residues. Germline CDR1 MNHEY, CDR2 SVGAGI. The trim removed 4 bases at V and 6 bases at J, leaving 3 bases unmatched. CDR3 protein: CASSSGLASEQYF. The CDR3 bases are TGTGCCAGCAGTTCGGGACTAGCGTCCGAGCAGTACTTC.

The chain couples TRBV2 to TRBJ2-1; 7 bases are a match to TRBD2. Germline values: CDR1 SNHLY, CDR2 FYNNEI. J lost 9 bases, V lost 4 bases, and 9 bases had no gene match. This CDR3 has 14 amino acids. CDR3 bases: TGTGCCAGCAGTGGGAGGGGAGGGAGTTCTGAGCAGTTCTTC. Protein product: CASSGRGGSSEQFF.

V usage is TRBV29-1 and J usage is TRBJ2-3; a possible D gene is TRBD2 (7 bases). This CDR3 region has 16 residues. V was clipped by 4 bases and J by 2 bases, with 19 bases between them. Per germline, CDR1 SQVTM and CDR2 ANQGSEA. The CDR3 DNA sequence: TGCAGCGTTGGAGGGGGGGGGACCCCTCTCACAGATACGCAGTATTTT. It encodes CSVGGGGTPLTDTQYF.

The gene calls are TRBV19 and TRBJ2-7; D not resolved. The CDR3 contains 14 residues. The V end was cut by 4 bases, the J end by 0 bases, with 10 bases between. The germline V gene has CDR1 LNHDA and CDR2 SQIVND (reference sequence). The DNA for the CDR3 is TGTGCCAGTAGTAAGATTGCTAGCTCCTACGAGCAGTACTTC. Translating it yields CASSKIASSYEQYF.

The V and J genes are TRBV19 and TRBJ2-5; D unresolved. The V gene lost 6 bases and the J gene lost 1 base, with 12 bases spanning the gap. The germline CDR1 and CDR2 sequences are LNHDA and SQIVND (reference sequence). The CDR3 contains 14 residues. As DNA, the CDR3 is TGTGCCAGTAGGGTGTCGCACAGCCAAGAGACCCAGTACTTC. Translating gives CASRVSHSQETQYF.

In its sample, this clone was seen a few times. The chain recombines TRBV5-1 with TRBJ2-7, with D perhaps TRBD1 (6 bases). Germline assignment: CDR1 SGHRS and CDR2 YFSETQ. The CDR3 has 14 amino acids. The V end lost 2 bases, the J end lost 1 base, and 10 bases lay between the germline ends. The CDR3 bases are TGCGCCAGCAGCTTAGGGGACAAGTCCTACGAGCAGTACTTC. Its protein product is CASSLGDKSYEQYF.

Note on this clone: Mismatch with germline at one junction end may stem from a read error. The chain is built from TRBV7-3 and TRBJ2-4, with D unresolved. This CDR3 is built from 12 residues. In germline, CDR1 is SGHTA, CDR2 FQGTGA. As DNA, the CDR3 is TGTGCCAGCAGCTTAGGAGAGACGACGTGGGACTTC. Amino acids: CASSLGETTWDF.

The table lists this clone with many counts. This rearrangement joins TRBV7-9 to TRBJ2-5; 8 bases map to TRBD1. This CDR3 is built from 15 residues. Germline V gene sequence: CDR1 SEHNR, CDR2 FQNEAQ (reference sequence). The V segment lost 5 bases and the J segment 5 bases; nucleotides outside the gene matches: 10. This CDR3 reads CASSAGTGGQETQYF. As DNA, the CDR3 is TGTGCCAGCAGCGCCGGGACAGGAGGTCAGGAGACCCAGTACTTC.

This chain uses TRBV5-4 with TRBJ2-5; the match to TRBD1 covers 8 bases. The CDR3 covers 14 residues. V lost 3 bases to trimming and J lost 3 bases; unmatched junction nucleotides: 4. Germline CDR1 is SGHNT and CDR2 is YYREEE (reference sequence). CDR3 amino acids: CASSSIQGEETQYF. In nucleotides, the CDR3 is TGTGCCAGCAGCTCCATACAGGGGGAAGAGACCCAGTACTTC.

The chain carries TRBV7-8 and TRBJ2-1; 8 nucleotides agree with TRBD2. CDR3 size: 15 residues. Germline V gene sequence: CDR1 SGHVS, CDR2 FQNEAQ. V dropped 3 bases and J dropped 0; count of bases not matched to a gene: 1. DNA of the CDR3: TGTGCCAGCAGCTTCAGCGGGAGCTCCTACAATGAGCAGTTCTTC. It is translated as CASSFSGSSYNEQFF.

This chain joins TRBV29-1 and TRBJ2-1; TRBD1 is a possible D gene (5 bases). The V end lost 0 bases, the J end lost 6 bases, and 9 bases lay between the germline ends. Germline assignment: CDR1 SQVTM and CDR2 ANQGSEA. This CDR3 has 13 amino acids. The CDR3 region has the DNA TGCAGCGTTGAAGATGACAGCCTCAATGAGCAGTTCTTC. This codes for CSVEDDSLNEQFF.

Concerning this clone itself: This sample also contains other DNA sequences that code for the same CDR3. The chain has TRBV9 and TRBJ2-2, with 13 bases lining up with TRBD2. Germline V lookup: CDR1 SGDLS, CDR2 YYNGEE. The CDR3 is made up of 16 amino acids. With V trimmed by 2 bases and J by 5 bases, 3 bases remained unmatched. CDR3 in DNA: TGTGCCAGCAGCGTCGGACTAGCGGGAGTTACCGGGGAGCTGTTTTTT. Its protein product is CASSVGLAGVTGELFF.

This chain uses TRBV3-1 (or the pseudogene TRBV3-2) with TRBJ2-1, with 8 bases that match TRBD2. V dropped 6 bases and J dropped 4; count of bases not matched to a gene: 8. This CDR3 comprises 15 residues. CDR1 and CDR2 (germline): LGHDT, YNNKEL (reference sequence). The CDR3 DNA reads as TGTGCCAGCAGGTCCGGGACTAGTAGTTACAATGAGCAGTTCTTC. Protein product: CASRSGTSSYNEQFF.

V usage is TRBV7-8 and J usage is TRBJ2-7, with D perhaps matching TRBD2 (6 bases). CDR3 length: 15 residues. Between the trimmed V and J ends, which lost 3 bases and 1 base, there was a span of 13 bases. The V gene's germline CDR1 is SGHVS and CDR2 FQNEAQ. The CDR3 nucleotides read TGTGCCAGCAGCTTGACGAAGGGAGGTTCCTACGAGCAGTACTTC. It yields the protein CASSLTKGGSYEQYF.